This T cell receptor (beta chain) was captured by sequencing in a study of cytomegalovirus exposure and HLA in healthy donors. This CDR3 contains 14 residues. V lost 5 bases and J lost 4, with 12 bases in between. CDR1 and CDR2 (germline): SGHTA, FQGNSA. Both 60 Vbeta primers and 13 Jbeta primers went into the PCR. The data were produced by immunoSEQ multiplex PCR, yet TCRdb's version contains in-frame clones alone and is incomplete. The repertoire includes 130,000 to 150,000 clones, 79% of them detected once, and around 7% sits in the top ten. Study outcomes and limitations: Solely CMV serostatus was available to characterize immune exposure.

About this clone: As yet, its antigen is unknown.

The chain combines TRBV7-2 with TRBJ1-5; D is undetermined. Material: PBMCs. The receptor's source is a woman between 40 and 55 years old in good health and CMV-seropositive. The CDR3 loop is CASSPAAGNQPQHF. The CDR3 coding sequence is TGTGCCAGCAGCCCGGCGGCCGGGAATCAGCCCCAGCATTTT.